This T cell receptor beta chain was recovered during a study of shared clonotypes between healthy human individuals. The study enrolled healthy HIV-negative adults without recent acute infections or vaccinations as donors. Every donor, a Caucasian adult, lived in Nashville, Tennessee. Broader study findings: Sequencing depth was expected to affect clonotype sharing among donors.

Germline V gives CDR1 MNHNY, CDR2 SVGAGI (reference sequence). V dropped 5 bases and J dropped 0 bases, with 8 bases sitting between them. The CDR3 extends over 15 amino acids. Sequencing used immunoSEQ multiplex PCR; TCRdb keeps in-frame clones, though not all of them. The sample lists fewer than 600,000 clones, roughly three quarters occurring once. This clone has only one observation. Its antigen is unknown. Sequenced: PBMCs. The rearrangement links TRBV6-6 to TRBJ2-6; no definite D call. The sequence derives from a woman in her 40s in good health. Some clones in this sample may be carry-over from other donors' samples. The CDR3 DNA reads as TGTGCCAGCAGTGCTCCTAGCTCTGGGGCCAACGTCCTGACTTTC. It translates to CASSAPSSGANVLTF.